This T cell receptor beta chain emerged from a study of cytomegalovirus exposure and HLA in healthy donors. With 60 Vbeta and 13 Jbeta primers, the PCR was carried out. Method: immunoSEQ multiplex PCR; TCRdb's copy keeps in-frame clones and lacks some. This sample yields 82,000 or so clones, of which approximately 81% are seen a single time; over 5% belongs to the top ten. The length of the CDR3 is 15 residues. V was cut by 0 bases and J by 0 bases, with 6 bases left in between. Looked up from germline, CDR1 is KGHSH and CDR2 is LQKENI. Sample: PBMCs. This receptor was identified in a woman aged 45-59 years in good health and CMV-seropositive. The genes are TRBV18 and TRBJ1-3; D is undetermined. The CDR3 here is CASSPPGISGNTIYF. CDR3 DNA sequence: TGTGCCAGCTCACCACCCGGGATCTCTGGAAACACCATATATTTT.